This T cell receptor (beta chain) was captured by sequencing in a study of identical twins. Germline-derived CDR1 and CDR2 are SGHRS and YFSETQ. This CDR3 is 14 amino acids long. The V end lost 0 bases, the J end lost 8 bases, and 12 bases lay between the germline ends. cDNA carried unique molecular identifiers, and a universal primer site was added by template switching. Each CDR3 protein gets one entry after TCRdb re-called the 5' RACE reads with MiXCR. The sample consists of about 480,000 distinct CDR3 sequences, around 14% of them appearing once. General study points: The models systematically underestimated how much out-of-frame TCR alpha was shared in monozygotic twins. Alpha sequences that were out-of-frame and twin-shared showed an excess of low generation probability.

Ten or more counts support this clonotype. Its antigen remains unknown. This same sample was also taken into another study, of yellow fever vaccine responses in identical twins.

The clonotype originates from a woman aged 18-35 years in good health. Sequenced sample: CD4+ T cells sorted from blood. The genes are TRBV5-1 and TRBJ2-1, with D hard to call. CDR3 loop: CASSLEPIGYEQFF. CDR3 bases: TGCGCCAGCAGCTTGGAACCCATCGGCTATGAGCAGTTCTTC.